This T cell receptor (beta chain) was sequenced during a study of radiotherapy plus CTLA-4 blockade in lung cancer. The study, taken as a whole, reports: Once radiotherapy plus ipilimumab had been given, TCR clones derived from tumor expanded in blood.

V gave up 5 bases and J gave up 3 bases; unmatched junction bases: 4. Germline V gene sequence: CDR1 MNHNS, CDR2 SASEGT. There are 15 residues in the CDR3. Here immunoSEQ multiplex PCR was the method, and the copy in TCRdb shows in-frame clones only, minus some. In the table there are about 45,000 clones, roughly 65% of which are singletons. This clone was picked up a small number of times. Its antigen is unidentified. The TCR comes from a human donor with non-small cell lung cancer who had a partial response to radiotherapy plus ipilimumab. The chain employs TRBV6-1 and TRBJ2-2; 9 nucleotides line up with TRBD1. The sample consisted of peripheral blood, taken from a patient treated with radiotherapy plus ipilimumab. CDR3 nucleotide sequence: TGTGCCAGCAGTTGGGGACAGGGTGACACCGGGGAGCTGTTTTTT. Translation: CASSWGQGDTGELFF.